These T cell receptor beta chains were read from a single sample in a study of cytomegalovirus exposure and HLA in healthy donors. Clones were read by immunoSEQ multiplex PCR, and TCRdb kept only the in-frame ones, dropping some. Counted here are 90,000 to 120,000 clones, 76% occurring once; the ten biggest clones make up 2% to 3%. Sequencing used PBMCs. These receptors originate from a man between 18 and 35 years old in good health and CMV-seronegative. The CDR3 runs from the conserved cysteine through the conserved F or W. Each record gives: clone size, V gene, J gene, CDR3 protein. Expanded clones are given a class, and other clones once, few, many or no size at all.

>-|TRBV4-2|TRBJ2-2
CASSQDRATGELFF
>-|TRBV6-5|TRBJ2-2
CASSFRQGYTGELFF
>-|TRBV15|TRBJ2-7
CATSTGLAGGPYEQYF
>-|TRBV2|TRBJ2-3
CASRPTSGGPDTQYF
>-|TRBV28|TRBJ2-5
CASSSQGKQTQYF
>few|TRBV6-5|TRBJ1-1
CASSYSGGRGTEAFF
>-|TRBV27|TRBJ2-3
CASSPGRGTDTQYF
>few|TRBV18|TRBJ2-5
CASSPWVAGAQETQYF
>-|TRBV14|TRBJ1-2
CASSQGQTRGGYTF
>-|TRBV19|TRBJ2-5
CASTGGALRETQYF
>-|TRBV2|TRBJ1-6
CASTGGIHQNSPLHF
>-|TRBV5-6|TRBJ2-1
CASSLALEWQFF
>-|TRBV5-1|TRBJ2-2
CASSLMGDLGGELFF
>-|TRBV2|TRBJ1-2
CASSEAGAPGGGYTF
>-|TRBV7-2|-
CASSSGQGGHEQYF
>-|TRBV7-2|TRBJ2-7
CASSPGLSPQYEQYF
>-|TRBV20-1|TRBJ2-7
CSARGTLEQYF
>-|TRBV7-8|TRBJ1-2
CASSQQDPGVTGYTF
>-|TRBV6-6|TRBJ2-1
CASCPTGTGGPLFF
>-|TRBV29-1|TRBJ2-3
CSVGGAFTDTQYF
>-|TRBV11-2|TRBJ2-2
CASRPGTSGGENTGELFF
>-|TRBV6-5|TRBJ2-7
CASTQGALSYEQYF
>-|TRBV6-1|TRBJ1-5
CASTPSGGSNQPQHF
>-|TRBV5-4|TRBJ2-7
CASSFNSYEQYF
>-|TRBV19|TRBJ1-2
CASTSLTGFPGYTF
>-|TRBV7-9|TRBJ2-3
CASSRTGGAGDTQYF
>few|TRBV7-6|TRBJ1-1
CASSLGQGANTEAFF